These 7 T cell receptor beta chains were sequenced from one sample in a study of T-cell memory formation after mild COVID-19. MiXCR was run by TCRdb on the 5' RACE reads, yielding one entry per CDR3 protein. This repertoire shows approximately 340,000 distinct CDR3 sequences, about 15% found once; its top ten account for approximately 20%. The specimen sequenced was PBMCs or a T cell subset sorted from them (not recorded which). The source is a man between 18 and 35 years old who had mild COVID-19 (a few samples of this study predate the infection). Cell type and time point are not known.

The chain employs TRBV20-1 and TRBJ1-6; 7 bases are a match to TRBD1. CDR3 length: 13 amino acids. V shed 3 bases and J 8 bases; nucleotides not matched to a gene: 4. In germline, CDR1 is DFQATT, CDR2 SNEGSKA (reference sequence). CDR3 nucleotides: TGCAGTGCTAGTACAGGGGAATATTCACCCCTCCACTTT. Amino acids: CSASTGEYSPLHF.

This chain links TRBV20-1 with TRBJ2-5, with D perhaps TRBD2 (7 bases). Trimming removed 6 bases from V and 1 base from J, with 21 bases in between. This CDR3 has 16 amino acids. The V gene's germline CDR1 is DFQATT and CDR2 SNEGSKA (reference sequence). CDR3 region: CSAPQWAGASQETQYF. The CDR3 nucleotides are TGCAGTGCCCCCCAGTGGGCGGGGGCCTCCCAAGAGACCCAGTACTTC.

The rearrangement uses TRBV6-2 or TRBV6-3 and TRBJ1-5; D perhaps matches TRBD1 (5 bases). The CDR3 has 14 amino acids. Germline V gene sequence: CDR1 MNHEY, CDR2 SVGEGT. The V gene lost 6 bases and the J gene lost 6 bases, with 15 bases spanning the gap. The CDR3 sequence is CASSPSGGGQPQHF. The CDR3 DNA reads TGTGCCAGCAGCCCGTCCGGGGGAGGTCAGCCCCAGCATTTT.

This clonotype was picked up a small number of times. This sequence joins TRBV7-9 and TRBJ2-3; 8 nucleotides agree with TRBD2. CDR1 is SEHNR and CDR2 is FQNEAQ in the germline V gene (reference sequence). The CDR3 spans 18 residues. V was clipped by 4 bases and J by 2 bases; unmatched bases: 14. CDR3 in amino acids: CASSSAQPTSGHTDTQYF. CDR3 DNA sequence: TGTGCCAGCAGCTCCGCACAACCTACTAGCGGCCACACAGATACGCAGTATTTT.

This clonotype came up many times. The chain couples TRBV27 to TRBJ2-3, with TRBD2 matching 11 bases. The CDR3 spans 14 residues. Unmatched junction bases numbered 6, after V lost 5 bases and J lost 8 bases. Germline CDR1 reads MNHEY; CDR2 reads SMNVEV (reference sequence). The CDR3 loop reads CASSPLAGGRTQYF. The CDR3 nucleotides are TGTGCCAGCAGTCCCTTAGCGGGGGGGCGTACGCAGTATTTT.

The chain recombines TRBV9 with TRBJ1-2, with D possibly being TRBD1 (6 bases). The CDR3 is 15 residues long. Germline CDR1 is SGDLS and CDR2 is YYNGEE. V was clipped by 4 bases and J by 7 bases, with 20 bases between them. The CDR3 DNA reads as TGTGCCAGCAGCCCGGAGGTGGGGGGGCTGATTGGCTACACCTTC. This gives the protein CASSPEVGGLIGYTF.

The rearrangement uses TRBV5-1 and TRBJ2-3, with D maybe TRBD2 (6 bases). Between the trimmed V and J ends, which lost 4 bases and 5 bases, there was a span of 8 bases. Germline V gene data show CDR1 as SGHRS and CDR2 as YFSETQ. The CDR3 extends over 12 amino acids. In DNA form, the CDR3 reads TGCGCCAGCAGCAGGAGGGGAGATACGCAGTATTTT. Amino acids: CASSRRGDTQYF.